Below, one TCR beta chain is given with its context. The antigen remains undetermined. Assay used: immunoSEQ multiplex PCR; TCRdb lists only in-frame clones, some missing. The data hold around 2.5 million clones, with over 85% observed a single time. The data derive from a study of shared clonotypes between healthy human individuals. Trimming shortened V by 3 bases and J by 3 bases, and 14 bases separated the two germline ends. The germline CDR1 and CDR2 sequences are MNHEY and SVGAGI. This CDR3 spans 16 amino acids. Study conclusions and caveats: Clonotype sharing across donors was expected to vary with sequencing depth.

The V and J genes are TRBV6-5 and TRBJ2-2; D uncertain. This TCR derives from a young man in good health. Some clones in this sample may be carry-over from other donors' samples. Sequencing used naive CD4+ T cells from PBMCs. The sample's subset: CD45RA+ positively selected. CDR3 amino acids: CASSYQGIGDTGELFF. The CDR3 DNA sequence: TGTGCCAGCAGTTATCAAGGGATAGGTGACACCGGGGAGCTGTTTTTT.